The 31 T cell receptor beta chains presented below share a single source sample, sequenced in a study of control samples from healthy donors and cancer patients. TCRdb keeps only in-frame clones here, not all; method: immunoSEQ multiplex PCR. The sample shows tens of thousands of clones, around 80% of them seen only once. What was sequenced was PBMCs. These TCRs come from a man aged 60 to 75 with colorectal cancer.

The chain has TRBV2 and TRBJ2-7, with D unresolved. V lost 5 bases and J 0 bases, leaving 8 bases between the germline ends. Germline V lookup: CDR1 SNHLY, CDR2 FYNNEI. The CDR3 runs 13 residues. The DNA for the CDR3 is TGTGCCAGCAGTCTGGCGAGCTCCTACGAGCAGTACGTC. Translating it yields CASSLASSYEQYV.

The rearrangement uses TRBV27 and TRBJ1-2, with TRBD1 matching over 10 bases. CDR1 is MNHEY and CDR2 is SMNVEV in the germline V gene (reference sequence). This CDR3 contains 13 residues. V gave up 6 bases and J gave up 8 bases; unmatched junction bases: 6. CDR3 in DNA: TGTGCCAGCAGCTGGGGACAGGGGCGCGGCTACACCTTC. Protein: CASSWGQGRGYTF.

The chain recombines TRBV5-1 with TRBJ1-3; D might be TRBD1 (6 bases). V was shortened by 2 bases and J by 0 bases, with 6 bases between the two germline ends. The CDR3 has 14 amino acids. CDR1 SGHRS and CDR2 YFSETQ come from the germline V gene. The CDR3 DNA follows: TGCGCCAGCAGCTTACAGGGCTCTGGAAACACCATATATTTT. This encodes CASSLQGSGNTIYF.

The chain couples TRBV19 to TRBJ1-1; 7 bases are a match to TRBD1. The germline V gene has CDR1 LNHDA and CDR2 SQIVND (reference sequence). This CDR3 is built from 15 residues. Germline trimming cut 5 bases from V and 4 bases from J; bases unmatched to any gene: 10. This chain's CDR3 is CASSARQGRSTEAFF. As DNA, the CDR3 is TGTGCCAGTAGTGCCCGACAGGGACGAAGCACTGAAGCTTTCTTT.

CDR3 nucleotides: TGTGCCAGCTCACCATTGGAGGGGGCGAATGGCTACACCTTC. As protein: CASSPLEGANGYTF. The chain joins TRBV18 to TRBJ1-2, with 7 bases identical to TRBD1. Germline CDR1 and CDR2: KGHSH and LQKENI. Trimming cost V 2 bases and J 6 bases; bases outside gene matches: 6. CDR3 length: 14 residues. Full variable domain (missing parts from reference TRBV18 and TRBJ1-2): NAGVMQNPRHLVRRRGQEARLRCSPMKGHSHVYWYRQLPEEGLKFMVYLQKENIIDESGMPKERFSAEFPKEGPSILRIQQVVRGDSAAYFCASSPLEGANGYTFGSGTRLTVV.

For the CDR3, the DNA is TGTGCCACCAGTGATTTGCTAGCGTCCACCTTAGATACGCAGTATTTT. This sequence encodes CATSDLLASTLDTQYF. The gene calls are TRBV24-1 and TRBJ2-3; possible D gene TRBD2, 6 bases. V was trimmed by 0 bases and J by 5 bases, leaving 14 bases between them. The CDR3 length is 16 residues. CDR1 is KGHDR, CDR2 SFDVKD, per germline.

This chain links TRBV30 with TRBJ1-1, with D unresolved. The CDR3 is made up of 11 amino acids. The V end was cut by 2 bases, the J end by 7 bases, with 8 bases between. CDR1 is GTSNPN and CDR2 is SVGIG in the germline V gene (reference sequence). DNA of the CDR3: TGTGCCTGGAGTAATTCGGGTGAAGCTTTCTTT. It encodes CAWSNSGEAFF. Supplemented by reference TRBV30 and TRBJ1-1, the full variable domain reads SQTIHQWPATLVQPVGSPLSLECTVEGTSNPNLYWYRQAAGRGLQLLFYSVGIGQISSEVPQNLSASRPQDRQFILSSKKLLLSDSGFYLCAWSNSGEAFFGQGTRLTVV.

The chain carries TRBV3-1 (or the pseudogene TRBV3-2) and TRBJ2-1; 8 bases match TRBD2. From germline, CDR1 is LGHDT and CDR2 YNNKEL (reference sequence). The CDR3 is made up of 17 amino acids. Germline trimming cut 4 bases from V and 8 bases from J; bases unmatched to any gene: 16. The CDR3 region has the DNA TGTGCCAGCAGCCTCATAGCGGGGTCGACCTATGAACATGAGCAGTTCTTC. Translating it yields CASSLIAGSTYEHEQFF.

The chain couples TRBV28 to TRBJ1-4; perhaps TRBD1 as D (5 bases). Trimming left V 2 bases short and J 7 bases short, with 11 bases between. CDR3 size: 14 residues. Germline CDR1 MDHEN, CDR2 SYDVKM. The CDR3 sequence: CASSLGGGGEKLFF. The CDR3 DNA sequence: TGTGCCAGCAGTTTAGGAGGTGGGGGTGAAAAACTGTTTTTT. Full variable domain (outside the CDR3, taken from reference TRBV28 and TRBJ1-4): DVKVTQSSRYLVKRTGEKVFLECVQDMDHENMFWYRQDPGLGLRLIYFSYDVKMKEKGDIPEGYSVSREKKERFSLILESASTNQTSMYLCASSLGGGGEKLFFGSGTQLSVL.

The V gene is TRBV7-2, the J gene TRBJ2-2, with TRBD2 matching over 10 bases. The CDR3 extends over 14 amino acids. J gave up 5 bases and V 10 bases, and 7 bases lay outside the gene matches. The V gene's germline CDR1 is SGHTA and CDR2 FQGNSA. In nucleotides, the CDR3 is TGTGCCATTTCTAGCGGGGGTAGGACCGGGGAGCTGTTTTTT. Translating it yields CAISSGGRTGELFF.

This chain connects TRBV5-1 to TRBJ1-4, with 7 bases matching TRBD1. The V gene end was trimmed by 4 bases and the J gene end by 6 bases; junction bases not matched to a gene: 9. Germline assignment: CDR1 SGHRS and CDR2 YFSETQ. There are 15 residues in the CDR3. The CDR3 spells CASSLGGAGDEKLFF. CDR3 nucleotide sequence: TGCGCCAGCAGCCTAGGGGGCGCAGGGGATGAAAAACTGTTTTTT.

The V call is TRBV5-1, the J call TRBJ2-3, with D uncertain. Per germline, CDR1 SGHRS and CDR2 YFSETQ. Trimming removed 4 bases from V and 2 bases from J, with 5 bases in between. The CDR3 totals 12 residues. The CDR3 region is CASSLPTDTQYF. Written as DNA, the CDR3 is TGCGCCAGCAGCCTCCCCACAGATACGCAGTATTTT.

The chain has TRBV19 and TRBJ1-3, with D unclear. The CDR3 is 16 amino acids. From germline, CDR1 is LNHDA and CDR2 SQIVND (reference sequence). The V gene lost 2 bases and the J gene lost 0 bases, with 11 bases spanning the gap. This CDR3 is CASSISPTRSGNTIYF. DNA of the CDR3: TGTGCCAGTAGTATAAGCCCAACCCGCTCTGGAAACACCATATATTTT.

This chain links TRBV3-1 (or the pseudogene TRBV3-2) with TRBJ2-1; 11 bases are a match to TRBD2. Unmatched junction bases numbered 8, after V lost 2 bases and J lost 5 bases. Looked up from germline, CDR1 is LGHDT and CDR2 is YNNKEL (reference sequence). CDR3 length equals 17 residues. Written as DNA, the CDR3 is TGTGCCAGCAGCCAAAAGAAGGGTAGCGGGGGGGACAATGAGCAGTTCTTC. This gives the protein CASSQKKGSGGDNEQFF.

This sequence joins TRBV5-1 and TRBJ1-4, with D unresolved. CDR1 is SGHRS and CDR2 is YFSETQ in the germline V gene. The CDR3 contains 14 residues. Trimming removed 0 bases at V and 7 bases at J, with 10 bases between. The CDR3 DNA reads TGCGCCAGCAGCTTGGGTCAGGAGGCTGAAAAACTGTTTTTT. Amino acid sequence: CASSLGQEAEKLFF.

This rearrangement joins TRBV6-5 to TRBJ1-1; D is unclear. Germline loops: CDR1 MNHEY, CDR2 SVGAGI. Trimming left V 8 bases short and J 6 bases short, with 13 bases between. This CDR3 has 12 amino acids. The CDR3 protein is CASAIRGAEAFF. CDR3 bases: TGTGCCAGCGCAATCAGAGGCGCTGAAGCTTTCTTT.

The chain carries TRBV5-1 and TRBJ1-1, with 7 bases that match TRBD1. The germline V gene has CDR1 SGHRS and CDR2 YFSETQ. Trimming at V came to 5 bases and at J to 1 base, leaving 5 bases not matched to a gene. This CDR3 is built from 14 residues. The CDR3 DNA follows: TGCGCCAGCAGACGGTCAGGGGGGAACACTGAAGCTTTCTTT. This sequence encodes CASRRSGGNTEAFF. The full variable domain, completed using reference TRBV5-1 and TRBJ1-1, is KAGVTQTPRYLIKTRGQQVTLSCSPISGHRSVSWYQQTPGQGLQFLFEYFSETQRNKGNFPGRFSGRQFSNSRSEMNVSTLELGDSALYLCASRRSGGNTEAFFGQGTRLTVV.

The CDR3 DNA is TGTGCCAGCAGTGAAGTCAGCCAGGCTCATGGCTACACCTTC. Translated: CASSEVSQAHGYTF. J is TRBJ1-2 and V is TRBV25-1; D is uncertain. The CDR3 is 14 amino acids. With 2 bases removed from V and 6 bases from J, the gap between germline ends came to 13 bases. CDR1 is MGHDK and CDR2 is SYGVNS in the germline V gene.

In nucleotides, the CDR3 is TGTGCCAGCAGCTTGACAGGGGGCAACAATCAGCCCCAGCATTTT. Its translation is CASSLTGGNNQPQHF. The chain couples TRBV5-6 to TRBJ1-5; 9 bases agree with TRBD1. This CDR3 is built from 15 residues. Germline lookup yields CDR1 SGHDT and CDR2 YYEEEE. The junction had 2 bases not matched to a gene; V was cut back by 1 base and J by 3 bases.

The J gene is TRBJ1-4, the V gene TRBV6-4; the D is unclear. The germline V gene encodes CDR1 MRHNA and CDR2 SNTAGT. This CDR3 is 11 amino acids long. Trimming removed 3 bases from V and 15 bases from J, with 11 bases in between. DNA for the CDR3: TGTGCCAGCAGTGAGGGAAGCCGATTGTTTTTT. Translation gives CASSEGSRLFF.

In its sample, this clone was seen a few times. The V call is TRBV29-1, the J call TRBJ1-2, with TRBD1 matching 10 bases. The trim removed 7 bases at V and 8 bases at J, leaving 13 bases unmatched. The CDR3 contains 14 residues. Germline CDR1 is SQVTM and CDR2 is ANQGSEA. Written as DNA, the CDR3 is TGCAGCGCCGAGAGACAGGGGGCGACGGGAGGCTACACCTTC. Amino acids: CSAERQGATGGYTF.

This clone was seen a single time. CDR3 in amino acids: CASSLARGAFSDAEAFF. Written as DNA, the CDR3 is TGTGCCAGCAGCTTGGCCAGGGGGGCTTTTAGTGACGCTGAAGCTTTCTTT. The rearrangement links TRBV5-4 to TRBJ1-1, with TRBD1 identical over 7 bases. The CDR3 spans 17 residues. Germline CDR1 is SGHNT and CDR2 is YYREEE (reference sequence). The trim removed 0 bases at V and 6 bases at J, leaving 14 bases unmatched.

This clone came up once. The V gene is TRBV5-4, the J gene TRBJ1-6; perhaps TRBD1 as D (5 bases). The CDR3 is 15 amino acids. Germline assignment: CDR1 SGHNT and CDR2 YYREEE (reference sequence). V dropped 3 bases and J dropped 7 bases, with 14 bases sitting between them. The CDR3 DNA sequence: TGTGCCAGCAGCTCCACGGGACGGGAAAATTCACCCCTCCACTTT. Translation gives CASSSTGRENSPLHF.

V and J are TRBV3-1 (or the pseudogene TRBV3-2) and TRBJ1-1, with TRBD1 as a possible D gene (6 bases). Germline V gene lookup returns CDR1 LGHDT and CDR2 YNNKEL (reference sequence). CDR3 length equals 11 residues. Trimming left V 5 bases short and J 7 bases short, with 8 bases between. CDR3: CASSKGGEAFF. CDR3 in DNA: TGTGCCAGCAGCAAAGGGGGTGAAGCTTTCTTT.

The chain couples TRBV7-9 to TRBJ2-5; tentatively, D is TRBD2 (6 bases). Germline-derived CDR1 and CDR2 are SEHNR and FQNEAQ (reference sequence). This CDR3 is built from 13 residues. The V end lost 1 base, the J end lost 5 bases, and 8 bases lay between the germline ends. CDR3 region: CASSLERGETQYF. The CDR3 DNA follows: TGTGCCAGCAGCTTAGAACGGGGGGAGACCCAGTACTTC.

The rearrangement uses TRBV7-9 and TRBJ1-1; 7 nucleotides align to TRBD1. The germline V gene has CDR1 SEHNR and CDR2 FQNEAQ (reference sequence). V lost 5 bases, J lost 4 bases, and 10 bases stayed unmatched. The CDR3 loop spans 15 amino acids. Here the CDR3 DNA reads TGTGCCAGCAGCAACCACAGGGGATCGAGCACTGAAGCTTTCTTT. Protein product: CASSNHRGSSTEAFF. Full variable domain (remainder filled in from reference TRBV7-9 and TRBJ1-1): DTGVSQNPRHKITKRGQNVTFRCDPISEHNRLYWYRQTLGQGPEFLTYFQNEAQLEKSRLLSDRFSAERPKGSFSTLEIQRTEQGDSAMYLCASSNHRGSSTEAFFGQGTRLTVV.

This chain links TRBV7-2 with TRBJ2-3; either TRBD1 or TRBD2 may fit D (6 bases each). Trimming removed 4 bases at V and 6 bases at J, with 14 bases between. CDR3 length equals 14 residues. Per the germline V gene, CDR1 is SGHTA and CDR2 is FQGNSA. The chain's CDR3 is CASSSFGGRDTQYF. In nucleotides, the CDR3 is TGTGCCAGCAGCTCTTTCGGGGGCCGGGATACGCAGTATTTT.

This chain uses TRBV4-1 with TRBJ2-3; TRBD2 matches at 14 bases. CDR3 length: 22 residues. Germline assignment: CDR1 MGHRA and CDR2 YSYEKL. The V gene end was trimmed by 0 bases and the J gene end by 2 bases; junction bases not matched to a gene: 16. The CDR3 DNA sequence: TGCGCCAGCAGCCAAGATATCCCGACTAGCGGGGGGGAACTCCCAAACACAGATACGCAGTATTTT. Residues: CASSQDIPTSGGELPNTDTQYF.

The chain has TRBV3-1 (or the pseudogene TRBV3-2) and TRBJ2-3; maybe TRBD1 (6 bases). Germline V gene data show CDR1 as LGHDT and CDR2 as YNNKEL (reference sequence). This CDR3 comprises 15 residues. Trimming pared 5 bases from V and 0 bases from J, leaving 12 bases between. Here the CDR3 DNA reads TGTGCCAGCAGCTTCCTCGGACAGAGCACAGATACGCAGTATTTT. Encoded protein: CASSFLGQSTDTQYF.

V and J are TRBV19 and TRBJ2-5, with 11 bases matching TRBD1. V shed 2 bases, J shed 5 bases, and the junction held 7 bases outside the gene matches. Germline-derived CDR1 and CDR2 are LNHDA and SQIVND (reference sequence). This CDR3 is 16 amino acids long. The CDR3 here is CASSISGQGAHETQYF. The CDR3 bases are TGTGCCAGTAGTATAAGTGGACAGGGGGCCCACGAGACCCAGTACTTC. The whole variable domain, remainder taken from reference TRBV19 and TRBJ2-5, is DGGITQSPKYLFRKEGQNVTLSCEQNLNHDAMYWYRQDPGQGLRLIYYSQIVNDFQKGDIAEGYSVSREKKESFPLTVTSAQKNPTAFYLCASSISGQGAHETQYFGPGTRLLVL.

The rearrangement uses TRBV7-6 and TRBJ2-3; maybe TRBD2 (6 bases). CDR1 and CDR2 (germline): SGHVS, FNYEAQ. The germline V and J ends were trimmed by 4 bases and 6 bases, with 17 bases remaining between them. This CDR3 has 15 amino acids. The CDR3 DNA reads TGTGCCAGCAGCTCCCGGATGGGTCGGGGGGATACGCAGTATTTT. It encodes CASSSRMGRGDTQYF.